This T cell receptor beta chain was obtained from a study of blood T cell repertoires in COVID-19. Looking at the study overall: Donors in the United States, Italy and Spain gave samples during acute or convalescent COVID-19. PBMCs, B-cell-depleted T cells, or T cells were the source of the cDNA or gDNA that made up the material.

V lost 5 bases and J 4 bases, leaving 8 bases between the germline ends. The CDR3 covers 12 residues. The germline V gene has CDR1 LNHDA and CDR2 SQIVND (reference sequence). In the authors' methods: The authors estimated nucleated cell counts from reference gene primer amplification. Here immunoSEQ multiplex PCR was the method, and the copy in TCRdb shows in-frame clones only, minus some. That table supplies the V and J calls and clone size; D and trimming were determined from the DNA. This table holds approximately 170,000 clones, more than 85% found once. Sequencing was carried out using peripheral blood. This clonotype was obtained from a woman aged 60 to 75 with COVID-19, enrolled during active disease. The chain recombines TRBV19 with TRBJ1-2; D is ambiguous. CDR3: CASSLGGYGYTF. For the CDR3, the DNA is TGTGCCAGTAGTTTAGGAGGCTATGGCTACACCTTC.